Listed below are T cell receptor beta chains from one sample, sequenced in a study of a mutant IDH1 vaccine in newly diagnosed glioma. Assay: immunoSEQ multiplex PCR; the TCRdb copy retains only in-frame clones and omits some. The sample carries under 65,000 clones, approximately 81% recorded once. The material was PBMCs, obtained from a glioma patient treated with radiotherapy, temozolomide or both. Receptors were obtained from a man between 18 and 35 years old with glioma. Both conserved end residues are part of each CDR3. D genes are given only for firm matches. Where a row states a size, it is once, few, many or the class of an expanded clone; other rows omit it.

CDR3 length	D gene	V gene	J gene	clone size	CDR3 DNA	CDR3 protein
16	TRBD2	TRBV9	TRBJ2-2	.	TGTGCCAGCAGCTCCACTAGCGGGGGGTGGGCCGGGGAGCTGTTTTTT	CASSSTSGGWAGELFF
14	.	TRBV19	TRBJ1-5	.	TGTGCCAGTAGTTTAAACAGTGGCAATCAGCCCCAGCATTTT	CASSLNSGNQPQHF
15	.	TRBV7-3	TRBJ2-3	.	TGTGCCAGCAGCTTGATAGCGGCTAGCACAGATACGCAGTATTTT	CASSLIAASTDTQYF
15	.	TRBV27	TRBJ2-7	many	TGTGCCAGCAGTTTATCTCTCAGTAGCTCCTACGAGCAGTACTTC	CASSLSLSSSYEQYF
16	.	TRBV4-2	TRBJ1-6	.	TGTGCCAGCAGCCGACAGCTGCCCAGGGATAATTCACCCCTCCACTTT	CASSRQLPRDNSPLHF
12	TRBD1	TRBV29-1	TRBJ1-5	.	TGCAGCGTTAAGACAGGGACTCAGCCCCAGCATTTT	CSVKTGTQPQHF
14	.	TRBV7-2	TRBJ1-5	.	TGTGCCAGCAGCTTGCAGAATAGCAATCAGCCCCAGCATTTT	CASSLQNSNQPQHF
15	.	TRBV6-5	TRBJ1-5	once	TGTGCCAGCAGTTACTCCGGGACACTTAATCAGCCCCAGCATTTT	CASSYSGTLNQPQHF
15	.	TRBV7-9	TRBJ2-3	.	TGTGCCAGCAGCATCCTCGGGGGTAGCACAGATACGCAGTATTTT	CASSILGGSTDTQYF
14	TRBD1	TRBV6-5	TRBJ1-5	.	TGTGCCAGCAGGTCCGACAGGGGCAATCAGCCCCAGCATTTT	CASRSDRGNQPQHF
14	.	TRBV5-6	TRBJ2-7	.	TGTGCCAGCAGCTGGGGGAGCCTATCCTACGAGCAGTACTTC	CASSWGSLSYEQYF
15	TRBD1	TRBV7-2	TRBJ2-3	.	TGTGCCAGCAGCTCGACAGGGGGCTTAAAAGATACGCAGTATTTT	CASSSTGGLKDTQYF
13	.	TRBV30	TRBJ2-3	.	TGTGCCTGGAGGGTTTTCGTTTCGACGACGCAGTATTTT	CAWRVFVSTTQYF
15	TRBD2	TRBV30	TRBJ2-1	.	TGTGCCTGGATTGTTAGCGGGAGTATTTATAGTGAGCAGTTCTTC	CAWIVSGSIYSEQFF
12	.	TRBV6-6	TRBJ2-7	.	TGTGCCAGCAGTTACTCTTCCTACGAGCAGTACTTC	CASSYSSYEQYF
15	.	TRBV11-1	TRBJ1-1	.	TGTGCCAGCAGCTTAGTAACGCCGGGGAGCGCTGAAGCTTTCTTT	CASSLVTPGSAEAFF
15	.	TRBV15	TRBJ1-5	.	TGTGCCACCAGCAGAGAAGGGTTTAGCAATCAGCCCCAGCATTTT	CATSREGFSNQPQHF
12	.	TRBV15	TRBJ1-5	.	TGTGCCACCACCATTTACAATCAGCCCCAGCATTTT	CATTIYNQPQHF
15	.	TRBV7-8	TRBJ1-5	.	TGTGCCAGCAGCCCAGGCACAGGGTCCGGACAGCCCCAGCATTTT	CASSPGTGSGQPQHF
14	TRBD1	TRBV4-3	TRBJ2-1	once	TGCGCCAGCAGCCAATTGGGACAGGGGAATGAGCAGTTCTTC	CASSQLGQGNEQFF
16	.	TRBV4-2	TRBJ1-2	.	TGTGCCAGCAGCCAAGTAACGGGGGGCGCGGGTAATGGCTACACCTTC	CASSQVTGGAGNGYTF
13	.	TRBV2	TRBJ2-7	.	TGTGCCAGCAACTTCGTACAGTATTACGAGCAGTACTTC	CASNFVQYYEQYF
13	.	TRBV30	TRBJ1-3	.	TGTGCCTGGAGTGTACTGGGTGGAAACACCATATATTTT	CAWSVLGGNTIYF
16	.	TRBV5-6	TRBJ1-1	medium-sized	TGTGCCAGCAGCTTGTTTGGCCGGGGAGGGAACACTGAAGCTTTCTTT	CASSLFGRGGNTEAFF
13	.	TRBV2	TRBJ2-7	few	TGTGCCTCTCAGGGGCAGTTCTCCTACGAGCAGTACTTC	CASQGQFSYEQYF
15	.	TRBV2	TRBJ1-4	.	TGTGCCAGCAGCGCGCGGACAGCAACTAATGAAAAACTGTTTTTT	CASSARTATNEKLFF
16	.	TRBV5-1	TRBJ1-1	.	TGCGCCAGCAGCTTGGGATTTGGAAGGTTGAACACTGAAGCTTTCTTT	CASSLGFGRLNTEAFF
10	.	TRBV28	TRBJ1-2	few	TGTGCCAGTTGGTACTATGGCTACACCTTC	CASWYYGYTF
15	.	TRBV6-6	TRBJ1-1	.	TGTGCCAGCAGTTACTCTAGGGTACAGAACACTGAAGCTTTCTTT	CASSYSRVQNTEAFF